This paragraph covers one TCR beta chain sequence. The target antigen is unknown. This specimen includes other DNA sequences encoding the same CDR3. Germline CDR1 is SGHRS and CDR2 is YFSETQ. V was trimmed by 0 bases and J by 2 bases, leaving 5 bases between them. The CDR3 totals 14 residues. Here immunoSEQ multiplex PCR was the method, and the copy in TCRdb shows in-frame clones only, minus some. This sample has a few hundred thousand clones, with over 60% found just once. This sample is part of a study of cytotoxic CD8 clonotypes in ibrutinib-treated CLL. Study-wide background: In all, 10 to 11 patients were relapsed/refractory, approximately 15 were treatment-naive and about 18 were IGHV unmutated. Points from the study as a whole: Sampling schedules were unmatched across sustained-remission and progressing patients. Against age-matched healthy donors, baseline clonality ran higher and tracked circulating CD8+ T-cell counts. With treatment, public clonotypes, which were uncommon, either contracted or remained stable.

Source: PBMCs, taken after 36 months of ibrutinib treatment. The clonotype was recovered from a human donor with chronic lymphocytic leukemia. This rearrangement joins TRBV5-1 to TRBJ2-2; D gene uncertain. In nucleotides, the CDR3 is TGCGCCAGCAGCTTGGGCCCTAACACCGGGGAGCTGTTTTTT. Protein: CASSLGPNTGELFF.